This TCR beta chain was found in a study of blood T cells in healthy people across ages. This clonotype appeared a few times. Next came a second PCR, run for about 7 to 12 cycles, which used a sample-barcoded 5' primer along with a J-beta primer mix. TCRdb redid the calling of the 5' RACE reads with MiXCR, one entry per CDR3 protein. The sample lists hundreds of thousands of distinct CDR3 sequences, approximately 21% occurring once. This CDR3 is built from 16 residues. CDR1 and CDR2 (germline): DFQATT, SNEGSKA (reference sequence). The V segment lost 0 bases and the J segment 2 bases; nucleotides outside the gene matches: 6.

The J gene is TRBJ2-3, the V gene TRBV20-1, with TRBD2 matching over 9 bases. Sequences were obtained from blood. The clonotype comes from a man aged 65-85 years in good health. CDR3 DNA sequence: TGCAGTGCTAGAGAGCCCGCTAGCGGGAACACAGATACGCAGTATTTT. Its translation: CSAREPASGNTDTQYF.